Sequencing of this TCR beta chain was carried out in a study of blood T cell repertoires in COVID-19. In the study overall: Researchers got acute and convalescent COVID-19 samples from the United States, Italy and Spain. PBMCs, B-cell-depleted T cells, or T cells were the source of the cDNA or gDNA that made up the material.

Original methodology: Amplifying reference gene primers gave estimates of nucleated cell counts. Generated by immunoSEQ multiplex PCR, the TCRdb table keeps only in-frame clones and is missing some. Clone size and the V and J calls come from that table; the DNA yielded D and trimming. The sample carries roughly 700,000 clones, around 90% recorded once. Input material: peripheral blood. The source is a woman aged 18-29 years with acute or convalescent COVID-19.

The CDR3 loop is CATPVEGQETQYF. As DNA, the CDR3 is TGTGCCACGCCGGTAGAGGGCCAAGAGACCCAGTACTTC. V usage is TRBV15 and J usage is TRBJ2-5; D might be TRBD2 (5 bases). The ends were cut back, 9 bases at V and 1 base at J, with 12 bases in the middle. The length of the CDR3 is 13 residues. Germline V gives CDR1 LNHNV, CDR2 YYDKDF (reference sequence).